The rows below give T cell receptor beta chains drawn from one sample of a study of tumor-infiltrating lymphocytes in localized non-small cell lung cancer. TCRdb's table, derived via immunoSEQ multiplex PCR, lists solely in-frame clones and lacks some. The repertoire holds 15,000 to 17,000 clones, with approximately 70% as singletons. Sequencing used lung tumor tissue. Receptors were obtained from a human donor with non-small cell lung cancer. The CDR3 runs from the conserved cysteine through the conserved F or W. The order of the fields is D gene, V gene, CDR3 length, clone size, J gene, CDR3 DNA, CDR3 protein. The D gene is left open where the match is weak. Rows give clone size only sometimes, using once, few, many, or a class for an expanded clone.

-	TRBV28	16	few	TRBJ1-2	TGTGCCAGCAGTTTAACGGCCGTTGCCTCCTCGTTCGGCTACACCTTC	CASSLTAVASSFGYTF
TRBD1	TRBV5-6	15	-	TRBJ1-5	TGTGCCAGCAGCTCCTCAGGGGGAAGCAATCAGCCCCAGCATTTT	CASSSSGGSNQPQHF
TRBD1	TRBV9	17	-	TRBJ1-1	TGTGCCAGCAGCGCTGGACTGACAGGGGGGATGAACACTGAAGCTTTCTTT	CASSAGLTGGMNTEAFF
-	TRBV5-4	16	once	TRBJ1-1	TGTGCCAGCAGCTTGGAGGTGGACAGACGGAACACTGAAGCTTTCTTT	CASSLEVDRRNTEAFF
-	TRBV4-1	13	few	TRBJ2-7	TGCGCCAGCAGCCTGGACGAGCCCTACGAGCAGTACTTC	CASSLDEPYEQYF
TRBD2	TRBV7-8	18	-	TRBJ2-1	TGTGCCAGCAGCTTAGCGCGATTAGCGGGGGTTCCTGGCAATGAGCAGTTCTTC	CASSLARLAGVPGNEQFF
-	TRBV11-3	15	-	TRBJ2-1	TGTGCCAGCAGCTTAGTAAGGGGCAGGGGCGGTGAGCAGTTCTTC	CASSLVRGRGGEQFF
TRBD1	TRBV4-3	21	-	TRBJ1-4	TGCGCCAGCAGCCCTCATGCTGGACCGGGACAGGGGCCCTCTCAAAGGGAAAAACTGTTTTTT	CASSPHAGPGQGPSQREKLFF
-	TRBV9	18	-	TRBJ2-7	TGTGCCAGCAGCGTAGATCTGGGGGGGGACAGATCCGTCTACGAGCAGTACTTC	CASSVDLGGDRSVYEQYF
TRBD1	TRBV7-6	17	-	TRBJ1-2	TGTGCCAGCAGCTTAGAGAGTGGGACAGGGGGCACCTATGGCTACACCTTC	CASSLESGTGGTYGYTF
-	TRBV27	15	-	TRBJ2-5	TGTGCCAGCAGGACTAATAGACAGGGAGGCGAGACCCAGTACTTC	CASRTNRQGGETQYF
-	TRBV5-5	11	-	TRBJ2-7	TGTGCCAGCAGCTTGGCGTACGAGCAGTACTTC	CASSLAYEQYF
-	TRBV19	14	-	TRBJ1-2	TGTGCCAGTACATCCCCCTTGGGGCGGATCGGCTACACCTTC	CASTSPLGRIGYTF
-	TRBV6-5	14	medium-sized	TRBJ2-6	TGTGCCAGCAGTATTTACTCTGGGGCCAACGTCCTGACTTTC	CASSIYSGANVLTF
-	TRBV6-5	14	few	TRBJ2-2	TGTGCCAGCACCAACGGACGGAACACCGGGGAGCTGTTTTTT	CASTNGRNTGELFF
TRBD2	TRBV9	17	few	TRBJ2-7	TGTGCCAGCAGCGTAGTCGGTGATGCGGGAGGTGTCTACGAGCAGTACTTC	CASSVVGDAGGVYEQYF
-	TRBV10-1	14	-	TRBJ2-1	TGCGCCAGCAGTGAAAAGGGGTCCGGTCTTGAGCAGTTCTTC	CASSEKGSGLEQFF
-	TRBV7-7	13	-	TRBJ2-2	TGTGCTAGCAGCTTAGACCAAACCGGGGAGCTGTTTTTT	CASSLDQTGELFF
-	TRBV7-8	13	-	TRBJ2-7	TGTGCCAGCAGCCCAGACCCGGCCTACGAGCAGTACTTC	CASSPDPAYEQYF
TRBD2	TRBV5-5	16	medium-sized	TRBJ2-2	TGTGCCAGCAGCTTGGCGCTAGCGGGGTACACCGGGGAGCTGTTTTTT	CASSLALAGYTGELFF
-	TRBV7-4	13	-	TRBJ2-1	TGTGCCAGACAAGAGGAGCCCCACAATGAGCAGTTCTTC	CARQEEPHNEQFF
-	TRBV6-5	14	-	TRBJ1-2	TGTGCCAGCCGAGTTCTGGGTTCTAACTATGGCTACACCTTC	CASRVLGSNYGYTF
TRBD1	TRBV7-2	17	-	TRBJ2-7	TGTGCCAGCAGCTTGGGGGGACAGGTTGGGCGTTGGAGAGAGCAGTACTTC	CASSLGGQVGRWREQYF
TRBD2	TRBV4-1	16	-	TRBJ2-2	TGCGCCAGCAGTCGAAGGAGCGGGACGAACACCGGGGAGCTGTTTTTT	CASSRRSGTNTGELFF
-	TRBV4-1	16	few	TRBJ2-1	TGCGCCAGCAGCCAAGATTCTAGCAACGCCTACAATGAGCAGTTCTTC	CASSQDSSNAYNEQFF
-	TRBV7-8	14	-	TRBJ1-1	TGTGCCAGCAGCTCCTCGGGGGCGAGGACTGAAGCTTTCTTT	CASSSSGARTEAFF
-	TRBV28	11	-	TRBJ1-1	TGTGCCAGCGAGAAGAACACTGAAGCTTTCTTT	CASEKNTEAFF
-	TRBV7-9	14	few	TRBJ1-2	TGTGCCAGCAGCTTAGGGGCAGGGGACTATGGCTACACCTTC	CASSLGAGDYGYTF
TRBD1	TRBV5-4	14	-	TRBJ1-2	TGTGCCAGCAGCTTGGCCCTGACAGGGCACGGCTACACCTTC	CASSLALTGHGYTF
-	TRBV29-1	15	few	TRBJ2-5	TGCAGCGTTGATCCTATGGGGCCCCCAATTGGGACCCAGTACTTC	CSVDPMGPPIGTQYF
TRBD2	TRBV7-9	15	-	TRBJ2-3	TGTGCCAGCAGCTTTGGACTAGCGGGAACAGATACGCAGTATTTT	CASSFGLAGTDTQYF
-	TRBV7-9	12	-	TRBJ1-1	TGTGCCAGCAGCCCTCTGACAGCCGAAGCTTTCTTT	CASSPLTAEAFF
-	TRBV28	16	-	TRBJ2-2	TGTGCCAGCAGCTTCCCCGCCCGTCAAGAGACCGGGGAGCTGTTTTTT	CASSFPARQETGELFF
TRBD1	TRBV4-2	14	-	TRBJ1-1	TGTGCCAGCAGCCAACTGACAGGGGGTCCTGAAGCTTTCTTT	CASSQLTGGPEAFF
TRBD1	TRBV7-9	14	-	TRBJ1-3	TGTGCCTTCGGGAGGCAGGGGGCCCGAAACACCATATATTTT	CAFGRQGARNTIYF
-	TRBV6-5	12	few	TRBJ1-2	TGTGCCAGCAGTCTAGCAGGGGATGGCTACACCTTC	CASSLAGDGYTF
TRBD1	TRBV6-5	11	few	TRBJ1-1	TGTGCCAGCAGCCTCAGGGGGTCGGCTTTCTTT	CASSLRGSAFF
-	TRBV4-2	14	-	TRBJ1-1	TGTGCCAGCAGCCAAGATCTAGAATCCAGGGAAGCTTTCTTT	CASSQDLESREAFF
-	TRBV18	14	-	TRBJ2-7	TGTGCCAGCTCAGAAGGAGACGGACCCTACGAGCAGTACTTC	CASSEGDGPYEQYF
TRBD2	TRBV5-1	17	-	TRBJ2-2	TGCGCCAGCAGCTTGGACCCCGGACTAGCGGGAGCCGGGGAGCTGTTTTTT	CASSLDPGLAGAGELFF
-	TRBV5-6	14	-	TRBJ2-1	TGTGCCAGCAGCTTGGAGCGGAATTACAATGAGCAGTTCTTC	CASSLERNYNEQFF
-	TRBV5-1	13	-	TRBJ2-3	TGCGCCAGCAGCTTGGGAACCACAGATACGCAGTATTTT	CASSLGTTDTQYF
TRBD2	TRBV5-4	17	-	TRBJ2-2	TGTGCCAGCAGCTTTTCTAGCGGGGGCTTGAACACCGGGGAGCTGTTTTTT	CASSFSSGGLNTGELFF
-	TRBV20-1	11	-	TRBJ2-3	TGCAGTGCCGCAGACTGGGGAACGCAGTATTTT	CSAADWGTQYF
-	TRBV29-1	13	-	TRBJ2-3	TGCAGCGTTCAGTCTAGTGGGGCAGATACGCAGTATTTT	CSVQSSGADTQYF
TRBD1	TRBV7-2	15	few	TRBJ2-7	TGTGCCAGCAGCTTATGGGGACAGGATTCCTACGAGCAGTACTTC	CASSLWGQDSYEQYF
TRBD1	TRBV27	16	-	TRBJ2-2	TGTGCCAGCAGATACGGACAGGGCTTGGCCACCGGGGAGCTGTTTTTT	CASRYGQGLATGELFF
-	TRBV5-6	13	-	TRBJ2-5	TGTGCCAGCAGCTTGATGCGAGGAGAGACCCAGTACTTC	CASSLMRGETQYF
TRBD1	TRBV19	15	-	TRBJ2-7	TGTGCCAGTAGTGGGCCGGGACAGGGATCCTACGAGCAGTACTTC	CASSGPGQGSYEQYF
TRBD1	TRBV5-1	16	-	TRBJ2-6	TGCGCCAGCAGCTTGGAACAGGGGTCTGGGGCCAACGTCCTGACTTTC	CASSLEQGSGANVLTF
-	TRBV11-2	13	few	TRBJ2-1	TGTGCCAGCAGCTCGACAGGTAACAATGAGCAGTTCTTC	CASSSTGNNEQFF
-	TRBV5-1	14	-	TRBJ1-3	TGCGCCAGCAGCTTGGCGACGATTGGAAACACCATATATTTT	CASSLATIGNTIYF
-	TRBV6-1	18	-	TRBJ2-4	TGTGCCAGCAGTGAAGCGCTTCGAGGGGTCCTAGCCAAAAACATTCAGTACTTC	CASSEALRGVLAKNIQYF
-	TRBV28	13	-	TRBJ1-1	TGTGCCAGCAGTGGGGGGGGAGTGCCTGAAGCTTTCTTT	CASSGGGVPEAFF
-	TRBV5-1	14	-	TRBJ1-2	TGCGCCAGCAACAACAGGGCTGGGGACTATGGCTACACCTTC	CASNNRAGDYGYTF
-	TRBV5-1	13	-	TRBJ2-7	TGCGCCAGCAGCCAACCGAGCTCCTACGAGCAGTACTTC	CASSQPSSYEQYF
-	TRBV4-2	14	-	TRBJ1-2	TGTGCCAGCAGCCAAGAGAGGTTTGACTATGGCTACACCTTC	CASSQERFDYGYTF
TRBD1	TRBV18	15	medium-sized	TRBJ1-1	TGTGCCAGCTCGGCCGGGGACAGGACGAACACTGAAGCTTTCTTT	CASSAGDRTNTEAFF
TRBD1	TRBV9	15	-	TRBJ1-5	TGTGCCAGCAGCGCCTGGGACAGCTCCAATCAGCCCCAGCATTTT	CASSAWDSSNQPQHF